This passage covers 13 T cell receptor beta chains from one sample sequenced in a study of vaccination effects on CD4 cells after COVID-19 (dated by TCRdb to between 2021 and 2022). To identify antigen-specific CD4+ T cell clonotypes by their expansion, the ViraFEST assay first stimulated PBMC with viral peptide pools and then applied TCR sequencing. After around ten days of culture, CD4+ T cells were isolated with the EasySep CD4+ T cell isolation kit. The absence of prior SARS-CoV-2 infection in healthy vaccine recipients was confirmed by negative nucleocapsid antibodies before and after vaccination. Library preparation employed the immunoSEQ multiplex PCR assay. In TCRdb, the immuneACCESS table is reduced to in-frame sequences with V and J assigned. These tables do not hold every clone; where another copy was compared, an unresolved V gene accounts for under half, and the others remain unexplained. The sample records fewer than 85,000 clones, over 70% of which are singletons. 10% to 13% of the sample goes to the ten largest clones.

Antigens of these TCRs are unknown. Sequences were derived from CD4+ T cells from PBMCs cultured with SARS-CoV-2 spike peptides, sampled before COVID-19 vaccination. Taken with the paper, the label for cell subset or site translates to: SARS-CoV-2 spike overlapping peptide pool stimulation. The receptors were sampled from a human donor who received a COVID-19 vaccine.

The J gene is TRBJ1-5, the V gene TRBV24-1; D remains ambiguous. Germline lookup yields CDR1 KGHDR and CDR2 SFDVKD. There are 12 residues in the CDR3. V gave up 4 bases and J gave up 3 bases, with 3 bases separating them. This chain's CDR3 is CATSEHNQPQHF. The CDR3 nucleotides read TGTGCCACCAGTGAACACAATCAGCCCCAGCATTTT.

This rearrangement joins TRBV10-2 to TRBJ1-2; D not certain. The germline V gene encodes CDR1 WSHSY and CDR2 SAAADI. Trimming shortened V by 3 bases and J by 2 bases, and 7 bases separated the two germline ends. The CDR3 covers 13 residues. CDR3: CASSDSVNYGYTF. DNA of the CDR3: TGCGCCAGCAGTGATTCAGTAAACTATGGCTACACCTTC.

This CDR3 reads CASTPDRGNEKLFF. The CDR3 DNA sequence: TGTGCCAGCACCCCAGACAGGGGCAATGAAAAACTGTTTTTT. V is TRBV6-5 and J is TRBJ1-4, with TRBD1 identical over 8 bases. The CDR3 spans 14 residues. From germline, CDR1 is MNHEY and CDR2 SVGAGI. V shed 7 bases and J 5 bases; nucleotides not matched to a gene: 6.

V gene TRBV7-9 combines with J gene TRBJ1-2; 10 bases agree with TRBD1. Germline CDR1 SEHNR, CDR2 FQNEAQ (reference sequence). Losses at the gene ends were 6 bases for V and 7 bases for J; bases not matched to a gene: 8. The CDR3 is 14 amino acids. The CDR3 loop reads CASRGGTGDLGYTF. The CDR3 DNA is TGTGCCAGCAGAGGCGGGACAGGGGACCTTGGCTACACCTTC.

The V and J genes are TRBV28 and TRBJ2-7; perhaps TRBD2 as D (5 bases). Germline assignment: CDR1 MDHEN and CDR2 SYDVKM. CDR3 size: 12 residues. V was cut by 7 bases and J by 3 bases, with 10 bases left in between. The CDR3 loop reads CASNLGVYEQYV. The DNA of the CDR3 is TGTGCCAGCAACCTCGGGGTCTACGAGCAGTACGTC.

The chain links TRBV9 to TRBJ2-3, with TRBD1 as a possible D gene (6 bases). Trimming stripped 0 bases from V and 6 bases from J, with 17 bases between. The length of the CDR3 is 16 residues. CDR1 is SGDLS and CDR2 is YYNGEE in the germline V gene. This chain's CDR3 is CASSVAAGAMGDTQYF. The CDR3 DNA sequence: TGTGCCAGCAGCGTAGCCGCAGGGGCAATGGGGGATACGCAGTATTTT.

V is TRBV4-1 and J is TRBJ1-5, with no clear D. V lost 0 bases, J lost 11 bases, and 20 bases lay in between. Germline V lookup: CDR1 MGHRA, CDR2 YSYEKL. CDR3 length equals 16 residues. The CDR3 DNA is TGCGCCAGCAGCCAAGATTGGTGGGGAGGGTTAGTGGCCCAGCATTTT. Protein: CASSQDWWGGLVAQHF.

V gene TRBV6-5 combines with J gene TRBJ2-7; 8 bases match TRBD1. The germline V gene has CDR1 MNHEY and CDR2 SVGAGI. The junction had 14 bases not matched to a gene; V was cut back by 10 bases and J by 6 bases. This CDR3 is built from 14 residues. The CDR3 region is CATASAGDRGEQYV. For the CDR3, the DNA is TGTGCCACCGCCTCCGCCGGAGACAGGGGCGAGCAGTACGTC.

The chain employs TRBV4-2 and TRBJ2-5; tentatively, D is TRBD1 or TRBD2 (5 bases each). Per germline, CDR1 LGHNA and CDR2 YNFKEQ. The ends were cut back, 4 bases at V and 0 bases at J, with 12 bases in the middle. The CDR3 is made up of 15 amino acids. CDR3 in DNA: TGTGCCAGCAGCCCGTTGGGGACGGACCAAGAGACCCAGTACTTC. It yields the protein CASSPLGTDQETQYF.

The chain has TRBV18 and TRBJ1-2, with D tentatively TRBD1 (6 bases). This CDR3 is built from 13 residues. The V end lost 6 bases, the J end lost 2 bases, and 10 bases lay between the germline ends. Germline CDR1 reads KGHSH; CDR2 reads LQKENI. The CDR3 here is CASSSDRNYGYTF. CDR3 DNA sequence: TGTGCCAGCTCCTCGGACAGAAACTATGGCTACACCTTC.

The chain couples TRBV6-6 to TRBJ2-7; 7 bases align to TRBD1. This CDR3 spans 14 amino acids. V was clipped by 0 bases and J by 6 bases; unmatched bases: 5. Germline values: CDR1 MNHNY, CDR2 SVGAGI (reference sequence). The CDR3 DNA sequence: TGTGCCAGCAGTTACTCGGGACAGTTCGCCGAGCAGTACGTC. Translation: CASSYSGQFAEQYV.

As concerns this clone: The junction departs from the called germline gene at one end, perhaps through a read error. In DNA form, the CDR3 reads TGCGCCAGCAGCTCATCGACAGGGGTGAAGACTGAAGCTTTCTTT. The encoded protein is CASSSSTGVKTEAFF. V is TRBV5-1 and J is TRBJ1-1, with 8 positions matching TRBD1. Germline assignment: CDR1 SGHRS and CDR2 YFSETQ. The length of the CDR3 is 15 residues.

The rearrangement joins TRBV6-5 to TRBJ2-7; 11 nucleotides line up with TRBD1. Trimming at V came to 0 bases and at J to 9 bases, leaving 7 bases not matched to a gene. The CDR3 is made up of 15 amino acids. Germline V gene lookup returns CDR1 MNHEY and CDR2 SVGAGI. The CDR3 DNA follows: TGTGCCAGCAGTTACTCCGGGACAGGGGGAACCCTGCAGTACGTC. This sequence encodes CASSYSGTGGTLQYV.